This T cell receptor beta chain derives from a study of neurological immune-mediated disorders. TCRdb re-analysed the 5' RACE reads in MiXCR, keeping a single row per CDR3 protein. This repertoire shows over 60,000 distinct CDR3 sequences, around 5% found once; its top ten account for around 2.2%. This clonotype was recorded at least ten times. This TCR came from a woman between 65 and 79 years old with multiple sclerosis. Sequencing was performed on PBMCs.

CDR3 nucleotide sequence: TGTGCCAGCAGCGTGGGACAGGAGAGAGCCAAACTGTTTTTT. Its translation is CASSVGQERAKLFF. The rearrangement uses TRBV7-2 and TRBJ1-4, with 8 positions matching TRBD1. CDR3 length equals 14 residues. The V segment lost 5 bases and the J segment 11 bases; nucleotides outside the gene matches: 10. From germline, CDR1 is SGHTA and CDR2 FQGNSA.